These T cell receptor beta chains were read from a single sample in a study of T-cell reconstitution after alpha-beta-depleted transplantation in children. TCRdb itself ran the PCR reads through MiXCR, one entry per CDR3 protein. The table lists about 690,000 distinct CDR3 sequences, roughly 15% of them singletons. The sequenced sample was PBMCs from the stem cell graft donor, obtained from the stem cell graft. The receptors shown here come from a human donor who donated a stem cell graft to a child with acute myeloid leukemia. Each CDR3 is given with its conserved first and last residue. A D gene is named only where the DNA matches it firmly. Where a row states a size, it is once, few, many or the class of an expanded clone; other rows omit it.

D gene: NA
V gene: TRBV12-3/TRBV12-4
J gene: TRBJ1-1
clone size: many
CDR3 DNA: TGTGCCAGCAGTCCGTCAGGTGTGAACACTGAAGCTTTCTTT
CDR3 protein: CASSPSGVNTEAFF

D gene: NA
V gene: TRBV12-3/TRBV12-4
J gene: TRBJ2-2
clone size: few
CDR3 DNA: TGTGCCAGCATTCAGGACCAGAACACCGGGGAGCTGTTTTTT
CDR3 protein: CASIQDQNTGELFF

D gene: NA
V gene: TRBV5-1
J gene: TRBJ2-7
clone size: NA
CDR3 DNA: TGCGCCAGCAGCCCTGACCAAAGCTCCTACGAGCAGTACTTC
CDR3 protein: CASSPDQSSYEQYF

D gene: NA
V gene: TRBV24-1
J gene: TRBJ2-1
clone size: many
CDR3 DNA: TGTGCCACCAGTGATTTACAGGAACATGAGCAGTTCTTC
CDR3 protein: CATSDLQEHEQFF

D gene: NA
V gene: TRBV25-1
J gene: TRBJ2-5
clone size: few
CDR3 DNA: TGTGCCAGCAGTTCCGGGACTCCAAGCGAGACCCAGTACTTC
CDR3 protein: CASSSGTPSETQYF

D gene: NA
V gene: TRBV27
J gene: TRBJ2-7
clone size: many
CDR3 DNA: TGTGCCAGCAGTTTATCGGACTCTGTAATCTACGAGCAGTACTTC
CDR3 protein: CASSLSDSVIYEQYF

D gene: NA
V gene: TRBV9
J gene: TRBJ2-2
clone size: NA
CDR3 DNA: TGTGCCAGCAGTTCGGTCTTCCCGAACACCGGGGAGCTGTTTTTT
CDR3 protein: CASSSVFPNTGELFF

D gene: NA
V gene: TRBV12-3/TRBV12-4
J gene: TRBJ1-5
clone size: NA
CDR3 DNA: TGTGCCAGCAGGTCCCAGGGATATAGCAATCAGCCCCAGCATTTT
CDR3 protein: CASRSQGYSNQPQHF

D gene: NA
V gene: TRBV20-1
J gene: TRBJ2-4
clone size: many
CDR3 DNA: TGCAGTGCCCCAGCCCGGGACTTGCGCAAAAACATTCAGTACTTC
CDR3 protein: CSAPARDLRKNIQYF

D gene: TRBD1
V gene: TRBV7-9
J gene: TRBJ2-1
clone size: few
CDR3 DNA: TGTGCCAGCAGACTAGGACAGGGAGGTGAGCAGTTCTTC
CDR3 protein: CASRLGQGGEQFF

D gene: NA
V gene: TRBV12-3/TRBV12-4
J gene: TRBJ1-2
clone size: many
CDR3 DNA: TGTGCCAGCAGTTTACCGACGGGCAGCTATGGCTACACCTTC
CDR3 protein: CASSLPTGSYGYTF

D gene: NA
V gene: TRBV6-1
J gene: TRBJ2-5
clone size: many
CDR3 DNA: TGTGCCAGCAGCCCCCTGGGGGCGTGGGTCCAAGAGACCCAGTACTTC
CDR3 protein: CASSPLGAWVQETQYF

D gene: NA
V gene: TRBV21-1
J gene: TRBJ2-4
clone size: few
CDR3 DNA: TGTGCCATCGAGACAGACGGCGCGCCCATTCAGTACTTC
CDR3 protein: CAIETDGAPIQYF

D gene: NA
V gene: TRBV10-3
J gene: TRBJ1-5
clone size: many
CDR3 DNA: TGTGCCATCAGTGAGTCAGGGGGTAATCAGCCCCAGCATTTT
CDR3 protein: CAISESGGNQPQHF

D gene: NA
V gene: TRBV7-9
J gene: TRBJ2-1
clone size: NA
CDR3 DNA: TGTGCCAGCAGCCTCGGGACTGCCGCGGGGAATGAGCAGTTCTTC
CDR3 protein: CASSLGTAAGNEQFF

D gene: NA
V gene: TRBV5-5
J gene: TRBJ1-1
clone size: few
CDR3 DNA: TGTGCCAGCCGAGGGTTGGTTGGTAACACTGAAGCTTTCTTT
CDR3 protein: CASRGLVGNTEAFF

D gene: NA
V gene: TRBV5-1
J gene: TRBJ1-1
clone size: few
CDR3 DNA: TGCGCCAGCAGCGCCAGGGACTCGGTGGGCACTGAAGCTTTCTTT
CDR3 protein: CASSARDSVGTEAFF

D gene: NA
V gene: TRBV5-6
J gene: TRBJ2-7
clone size: many
CDR3 DNA: TGTGCCAGCAGCTTGGCACAGAGTTCCTACGAGCAGTACTTC
CDR3 protein: CASSLAQSSYEQYF

D gene: TRBD1
V gene: TRBV7-3
J gene: TRBJ2-1
clone size: NA
CDR3 DNA: TGTGCCAGCAGCCAGGACAGGAATTACAATGAGCAGTTCTTC
CDR3 protein: CASSQDRNYNEQFF

D gene: NA
V gene: TRBV6-1
J gene: TRBJ2-7
clone size: NA
CDR3 DNA: TGTGCCAGCAGTGAAGCCAGGTGGGAGCAGTACTTC
CDR3 protein: CASSEARWEQYF

D gene: NA
V gene: TRBV7-2
J gene: TRBJ2-1
clone size: many
CDR3 DNA: TGTGCCAGCAGCTTAGCGTTGGGGGGCACATACAATGAGCAGTTCTTC
CDR3 protein: CASSLALGGTYNEQFF

D gene: TRBD2
V gene: TRBV12-3/TRBV12-4
J gene: TRBJ2-1
clone size: many
CDR3 DNA: TGTGCCAGCAGAGTCCGGGACTACAAGCAGTTCTTC
CDR3 protein: CASRVRDYKQFF

D gene: NA
V gene: TRBV9
J gene: TRBJ1-6
clone size: many
CDR3 DNA: TGTGCCAGCAGCGTAGATAACGACGGCAATTCACCCCTCCACTTT
CDR3 protein: CASSVDNDGNSPLHF

D gene: NA
V gene: TRBV15
J gene: TRBJ1-3
clone size: many
CDR3 DNA: TGTGCCACCAGCAGAGACAGGAGCTCTGGAAACACCATATATTTT
CDR3 protein: CATSRDRSSGNTIYF

D gene: NA
V gene: TRBV29-1
J gene: TRBJ1-1
clone size: many
CDR3 DNA: TGCAGCGCGACCTCGGGACGGTCGTACACTGAAGCTTTCTTT
CDR3 protein: CSATSGRSYTEAFF

D gene: NA
V gene: TRBV12-3/TRBV12-4
J gene: TRBJ2-2
clone size: NA
CDR3 DNA: TGTGCCAGCAGTTTAAGTGGATGGGAGCTGTTTTTT
CDR3 protein: CASSLSGWELFF

D gene: NA
V gene: TRBV12-3/TRBV12-4
J gene: TRBJ1-5
clone size: many
CDR3 DNA: TGTGCCAGCAGCTTAGGACGGCCCAATCAGCCCCAGCATTTT
CDR3 protein: CASSLGRPNQPQHF

D gene: TRBD1
V gene: TRBV4-3
J gene: TRBJ1-4
clone size: NA
CDR3 DNA: TGCGCCAGCAGCCAGAGGACAGGGGAGTATGAAAAACTGTTTTTT
CDR3 protein: CASSQRTGEYEKLFF

D gene: NA
V gene: TRBV12-3/TRBV12-4
J gene: TRBJ2-4
clone size: few
CDR3 DNA: TGTGCCAGCAGTCCGACAGTAGCCAAAAACATTCAGTACTTC
CDR3 protein: CASSPTVAKNIQYF

D gene: NA
V gene: TRBV12-3/TRBV12-4
J gene: TRBJ1-3
clone size: few
CDR3 DNA: TGTGCCAGCAGGTCCCGGGGGGGAATCTCTGGAAACACCATATATTTT
CDR3 protein: CASRSRGGISGNTIYF

D gene: TRBD2
V gene: TRBV7-2
J gene: TRBJ2-3
clone size: NA
CDR3 DNA: TGTGCCAGCAGCACCTCTAGCGGGGGGGCGACAGATACGCAGTATTTT
CDR3 protein: CASSTSSGGATDTQYF

D gene: NA
V gene: TRBV7-3
J gene: TRBJ1-1
clone size: few
CDR3 DNA: TGTGCCAGCAGCCTCCGGGGGGGGTACTTGAACACTGAAGCTTTCTTT
CDR3 protein: CASSLRGGYLNTEAFF

D gene: NA
V gene: TRBV7-2
J gene: TRBJ1-1
clone size: many
CDR3 DNA: TGTGCCAGCAGCTTAGAAACAGGTCGGATCACTGAAGCTTTCTTT
CDR3 protein: CASSLETGRITEAFF

D gene: NA
V gene: TRBV5-5
J gene: TRBJ1-6
clone size: many
CDR3 DNA: TGTGCCAGCAGCAAACAGGGTGACTATTCACCCCTCCACTTT
CDR3 protein: CASSKQGDYSPLHF

D gene: TRBD1
V gene: TRBV29-1
J gene: TRBJ2-7
clone size: many
CDR3 DNA: TGCAGCGCCGGACAGGGAACCTACGAGCAGTACTTC
CDR3 protein: CSAGQGTYEQYF

D gene: NA
V gene: TRBV12-3/TRBV12-4
J gene: TRBJ1-5
clone size: few
CDR3 DNA: TGTGCCAGCAGTTTAGGTCTGAGTCAGCCCCAGCATTTT
CDR3 protein: CASSLGLSQPQHF

D gene: TRBD1
V gene: TRBV7-2
J gene: TRBJ2-7
clone size: NA
CDR3 DNA: TGTGCCAGCACCGACAGGGGTACGAGGGACGAGCAGTACTTC
CDR3 protein: CASTDRGTRDEQYF

D gene: TRBD1
V gene: TRBV20-1
J gene: TRBJ1-6
clone size: many
CDR3 DNA: TGCAGTGCTAGAAAGCAGGGGGGATCACCCCTCCACTTT
CDR3 protein: CSARKQGGSPLHF

D gene: NA
V gene: TRBV7-2
J gene: TRBJ2-1
clone size: many
CDR3 DNA: TGTGCCAGCAGCTTAGCGCCCGACTGGGAGCAGTTCTTC
CDR3 protein: CASSLAPDWEQFF

D gene: NA
V gene: TRBV24-1
J gene: TRBJ2-3
clone size: few
CDR3 DNA: TGTGCCACCAGTGATTTGGGGGGGGGCTGGACAGATACGCAGTATTTT
CDR3 protein: CATSDLGGGWTDTQYF

D gene: TRBD1
V gene: TRBV20-1
J gene: TRBJ1-5
clone size: many
CDR3 DNA: TGCAGTGCACGGGACAGCGAAGGGGGTACTAGCAATCAGCCCCAGCATTTT
CDR3 protein: CSARDSEGGTSNQPQHF

D gene: NA
V gene: TRBV6-5
J gene: TRBJ2-7
clone size: many
CDR3 DNA: TGTGCCAGCAGGGCCGGGTCAAGCTCCTACGAGCAGTACTTC
CDR3 protein: CASRAGSSSYEQYF

D gene: NA
V gene: TRBV20-1
J gene: TRBJ2-1
clone size: many
CDR3 DNA: TGCAGTGCTAGAGATCTAGGCGGGGATAACAATGAGCAGTTCTTC
CDR3 protein: CSARDLGGDNNEQFF

D gene: TRBD2
V gene: TRBV27
J gene: TRBJ2-7
clone size: few
CDR3 DNA: TGTGCCAGCAGTCCCTCCGGAGGCGGGGGGTACGAGCAGTACTTC
CDR3 protein: CASSPSGGGGYEQYF

D gene: NA
V gene: TRBV20-1
J gene: TRBJ2-7
clone size: many
CDR3 DNA: TGCAGTGCTAGAGACCCCCTCGGACAAGGTTCCTACGAGCAGTACTTC
CDR3 protein: CSARDPLGQGSYEQYF

D gene: NA
V gene: TRBV20-1
J gene: TRBJ2-1
clone size: few
CDR3 DNA: TGCAGTGCTAGTTGGCAGGACGGCGATGAGCAGTTCTTC
CDR3 protein: CSASWQDGDEQFF

D gene: NA
V gene: TRBV5-1
J gene: TRBJ2-3
clone size: NA
CDR3 DNA: TGCGCCAGCAGCTTGGAGGCTAGAACCAAAACAGATACGCAGTATTTT
CDR3 protein: CASSLEARTKTDTQYF

D gene: NA
V gene: TRBV20-1
J gene: TRBJ1-5
clone size: few
CDR3 DNA: TGCAGTGCCGGGGCCTCAGGGGTTTATAGCAATCAGCCCCAGCATTTT
CDR3 protein: CSAGASGVYSNQPQHF

D gene: NA
V gene: TRBV20-1
J gene: TRBJ1-5
clone size: many
CDR3 DNA: TGCAGTGCTCTCCCCTCGGGAAGCAATCAGCCCCAGCATTTT
CDR3 protein: CSALPSGSNQPQHF

D gene: TRBD1
V gene: TRBV27
J gene: TRBJ1-5
clone size: NA
CDR3 DNA: TGTGCCACCCGTACGGGGACAGGGCTTAGTCAGCCCCAGCATTTT
CDR3 protein: CATRTGTGLSQPQHF

D gene: NA
V gene: TRBV24-1
J gene: TRBJ2-2
clone size: NA
CDR3 DNA: TGTGCCACCAGTGATTTGGCCAGGGAGAACACCGGGGAGCTGTTTTTT
CDR3 protein: CATSDLARENTGELFF

D gene: NA
V gene: TRBV7-2
J gene: TRBJ1-5
clone size: NA
CDR3 DNA: TGTGCCAGCAGCTTAGCCAGGCACAATCAGCCCCAGCATTTT
CDR3 protein: CASSLARHNQPQHF

D gene: NA
V gene: TRBV20-1
J gene: TRBJ2-1
clone size: many
CDR3 DNA: TGCAGTGCTAGAGATAAGGGATCGGGTGAGCAGTTCTTC
CDR3 protein: CSARDKGSGEQFF

D gene: NA
V gene: TRBV24-1
J gene: TRBJ2-2
clone size: many
CDR3 DNA: TGTGCCACCAGTGTCAGGTTCGGGGAGCTGTTTTTT
CDR3 protein: CATSVRFGELFF

D gene: NA
V gene: TRBV24-1
J gene: TRBJ2-1
clone size: few
CDR3 DNA: TGTGCCACCAGTGATTTAGGCAGGGGAGAGCAGTTCTTC
CDR3 protein: CATSDLGRGEQFF